This TCR beta chain comes out of a study of T cell repertoires in cytomegalovirus infection. Study-level background: Public TCR beta signatures provided an indication of both CMV infection and a matching HLA type. Study results and limitations: Dominating the ex vivo response were HLA-C-restricted CMV-specific TCR beta clonotypes. Pooled public TCR beta family frequency picked out CMV carriers with the relevant HLA.

About this clonotype itself: As yet, its antigen is unknown.

TCRdb re-called the reads through MiXCR, storing one row per CDR3 protein. This repertoire shows approximately 500,000 distinct CDR3 sequences, about 17% found once; its top ten account for about 24%. Sequenced: CD8+ T cells from PBMCs. The receptor's source is a human donor in good health (CMV status not recorded). Some clones in this sample may be carry-over from other donors' samples.

The CDR3 bases are TGTGCTAGTGGCCAGGGGGCTCGAGCAACTAATGAAAAACTGTTTTTT. Protein sequence: CASGQGARATNEKLFF. The genes are TRBV12-5 and TRBJ1-4; 8 nucleotides match TRBD1. Germline-derived CDR1 and CDR2 are LGHNT and FRNRAP. The CDR3 extends over 16 amino acids. Trimming cost V 6 bases and J 0 bases; bases outside gene matches: 6.